Each of the 25 T cell receptor beta chains below was sequenced from the same sample in a study of T-cell memory formation after mild COVID-19. One entry per CDR3 protein results from TCRdb running MiXCR on the 5' RACE reads. The sample shows nearly 250,000 distinct CDR3 sequences, roughly 14% of them seen only once. The sequencing sample was made of PBMCs or a T cell subset sorted from them (not recorded which). All receptors come from an adult woman who had mild COVID-19 (a few samples of this study predate the infection). Cell type and time point are not known.

The chain has TRBV4-1 and TRBJ1-4; maybe TRBD1 (6 bases). V lost 0 bases and J 10 bases, leaving 6 bases between the germline ends. The V gene's germline CDR1 is MGHRA and CDR2 YSYEKL. The CDR3 runs to 12 residues. CDR3 in DNA: TGCGCCAGCAGCCAAGAAGGGGGAAAACTGTTTTTT. Protein sequence: CASSQEGGKLFF.

This clonotype came up a few times. The chain has TRBV4-1 and TRBJ2-5; TRBD2 is a possible D gene (5 bases). CDR1 MGHRA and CDR2 YSYEKL come from the germline V gene. V dropped 9 bases and J dropped 4 bases, with 18 bases sitting between them. The CDR3 length is 14 residues. CDR3 bases: TGCGCCAGTTCGGGGATTCGAGAACGAGAGACCCAGTACTTC. Protein: CASSGIRERETQYF.

This sequence joins TRBV5-1 and TRBJ1-1; D is unresolved. CDR3 length: 14 residues. V was shortened by 0 bases and J by 8 bases, with 14 bases between the two germline ends. Germline values: CDR1 SGHRS, CDR2 YFSETQ. The CDR3 sequence: CASSLDTVSKEAFF. DNA of the CDR3: TGCGCCAGCAGCTTGGATACAGTGTCGAAAGAAGCTTTCTTT.

The V gene is TRBV7-8, the J gene TRBJ2-1; 9 nucleotides line up with TRBD1. The germline V gene encodes CDR1 SGHVS and CDR2 FQNEAQ. J was trimmed by 8 bases and V by 5 bases; bases with no gene match: 16. The CDR3 extends over 17 amino acids. CDR3 protein: CASSLTHRDRASYEQFF. Here the CDR3 DNA reads TGTGCCAGCAGCCTAACCCACCGGGACAGGGCTAGCTATGAGCAGTTCTTC.

This clonotype was found once. One junction end disagrees with the germline gene, perhaps due to a read error. The V gene is TRBV7-7, the J gene TRBJ2-7; D is undetermined. CDR3 size: 13 residues. Looked up from germline, CDR1 is SSHAT and CDR2 is FNYEAQ (reference sequence). DNA of the CDR3: TGTGCTAGCAGCTTACTTCCAGACCACGAGCAGTACTTC. Protein sequence: CASSLLPDHEQYF.

The genes are TRBV18 and TRBJ2-5, with D unresolved. Per the germline V gene, CDR1 is KGHSH and CDR2 is LQKENI. The CDR3 totals 15 residues. Trimming took 0 bases from V and 4 from J, leaving 12 bases between them. The CDR3 nucleotides read TGTGCCAGCTCACCACCGAAGGGAAAGGCAGAGACCCAGTACTTC. Encoded protein: CASSPPKGKAETQYF.

This clonotype was recorded many times. The J gene is TRBJ2-1, the V gene TRBV7-6, with TRBD2 matching 9 bases. Losses at the gene ends were 1 base for V and 7 bases for J; bases not matched to a gene: 14. This CDR3 has 18 residues. Germline values: CDR1 SGHVS, CDR2 FNYEAQ. The CDR3 DNA is TGTGCCAGCAGCTTAGGGGCCGGTGGGAGCGGGAGGTTGAATGAGCAGTTCTTC. It yields the protein CASSLGAGGSGRLNEQFF.

A few counts support this clonotype. No DNA is shown, since the ends of the CDR3 on it are uncertain; the CDR3 is the one TCRdb lists. The chain employs TRBV6-5 and TRBJ2-1; TRBD1 reflects the table's D call only, with no check against the DNA. The CDR3 numbers 15 amino acids, ends counted. Looked up from germline, CDR1 is MNHEY and CDR2 is SVGAGI. The CDR3 sequence is CASSSSDRGYNEQFF.

This clonotype was detected only a few times. This chain uses TRBV5-1 with TRBJ1-1; D might be TRBD1 (6 bases). CDR3 length equals 12 residues. Germline V gene lookup returns CDR1 SGHRS and CDR2 YFSETQ. The V and J ends lost 4 bases and 7 bases respectively, with 11 bases between them. CDR3 sequence (DNA): TGCGCCAGCAGCGCTGACAGGCATGAAGCTTTCTTT. It translates to CASSADRHEAFF.

The CDR3: CASSPGTGWREAFF. CDR3 DNA: TGTGCCAGCTCACCAGGGACAGGGTGGAGAGAAGCTTTCTTT. The J gene is TRBJ1-1, the V gene TRBV18; 9 positions agree with TRBD1. The ends lost 2 bases at V and 8 bases at J; junction bases unmatched: 6. Germline values: CDR1 KGHSH, CDR2 LQKENI. The CDR3 covers 14 residues.

This clonotype was seen a few times. The J gene is TRBJ2-5, the V gene TRBV5-1, with 9 nucleotides matching TRBD1. Per the germline V gene, CDR1 is SGHRS and CDR2 is YFSETQ. The length of the CDR3 is 17 residues. The V and J ends lost 4 bases and 4 bases, in that order; junction bases with no gene match: 14. The DNA for the CDR3 is TGCGCCAGCAGCAGCGCCTGGTCGGGACAGGGAGCAGAGACCCAGTACTTC. The encoded protein is CASSSAWSGQGAETQYF.

The gene calls are TRBV27 and TRBJ2-2, with 7 bases aligning to TRBD1. CDR3 length equals 15 residues. Germline assignment: CDR1 MNHEY and CDR2 SMNVEV (reference sequence). J gave up 3 bases and V 7 bases, and 8 bases lay outside the gene matches. CDR3 protein: CASKFDRVDTGELFF. The DNA of the CDR3 is TGTGCCAGCAAGTTTGACAGGGTGGACACCGGGGAGCTGTTTTTT.

V usage is TRBV4-2 and J usage is TRBJ2-3; 7 bases match TRBD2. Looked up from germline, CDR1 is LGHNA and CDR2 is YNFKEQ. J gave up 11 bases and V 0 bases, and 5 bases lay outside the gene matches. The CDR3 runs 13 residues. The CDR3 nucleotides are TGTGCCAGCAGCCAAGATGGGGGGGGGAAGCAGTATTTT. Amino acids: CASSQDGGGKQYF.

V and J are TRBV20-1 and TRBJ2-7; TRBD1 matches at 8 bases. J gave up 10 bases and V 5 bases, and 19 bases lay outside the gene matches. Germline V gene sequence: CDR1 DFQATT, CDR2 SNEGSKA (reference sequence). CDR3 size: 15 residues. The CDR3 sequence: CSAPGQGAFVGDQYF. The CDR3 nucleotides are TGCAGTGCTCCTGGGCAGGGGGCGTTCGTGGGCGATCAGTACTTC.

This sequence joins TRBV27 and TRBJ2-3; 7 bases agree with TRBD2. Trimming removed 5 bases from V and 2 bases from J; junction bases left unmatched: 7. The germline V gene has CDR1 MNHEY and CDR2 SMNVEV (reference sequence). CDR3 length: 15 amino acids. In DNA form, the CDR3 reads TGTGCCAGCAGTCCGACTAGCCAGACCACAGATACGCAGTATTTT. Translation gives CASSPTSQTTDTQYF.

The sample holds a few counts of this clonotype. This sequence joins TRBV15 and TRBJ2-7, with TRBD1 as a possible D gene (5 bases). The CDR3 spans 12 residues. Germline V gene data show CDR1 as LNHNV and CDR2 as YYDKDF (reference sequence). The V end was cut by 1 base, the J end by 5 bases, with 6 bases between. The CDR3 region has the DNA TGTGCCACCAGCAGAGTCAGGGACGAGCAGTACTTC. Translating it yields CATSRVRDEQYF.

This clonotype was detected a few times. This rearrangement joins TRBV24-1 to TRBJ2-6; 11 bases fit TRBD2. With 12 bases clipped from V and 4 bases from J, the junction kept 19 bases outside the gene matches. Germline CDR1 and CDR2: KGHDR and SFDVKD. The CDR3 consists of 19 residues. The CDR3 DNA sequence: TGTGCCCCCAAGCGGTCGACTAGCGGGATCAACTGCGGGGCCAACGTCCTGACTTTC. Amino acid sequence: CAPKRSTSGINCGANVLTF.

In regard to this clonotype: A junction end diverges from the germline sequence, so it may reflect a read error. The V and J genes are TRBV5-1 and TRBJ1-1; TRBD1 is a possible D gene (6 bases). Germline CDR1 reads SGHRS; CDR2 reads YFSETQ. This CDR3 region has 16 residues. The DNA for the CDR3 is TGCTCCAGCAGTAGAGGGGGAGGAAGTGGGAACACTGAAGCTTTCTTT. Translating gives CSSSRGGGSGNTEAFF.

The CDR3 is CASSYGGGSHTEAFF. CDR3 DNA sequence: TGTGCCAGCAGCTACGGAGGAGGGAGTCACACTGAAGCTTTCTTT. J is TRBJ1-1 and V is TRBV13; D uncertain. This CDR3 spans 15 amino acids. V was clipped by 4 bases and J by 3 bases, with 15 bases between them. The germline CDR1 and CDR2 sequences are PRHDT and FYEKMQ (reference sequence).

This clonotype was detected ten times or more. This sequence joins TRBV18 and TRBJ1-5; D unclear. Trimming cost V 3 bases and J 2 bases, with 5 bases left between them. Germline V gives CDR1 KGHSH, CDR2 LQKENI. There are 13 residues in the CDR3. This chain's CDR3 is CASSPGGNQPQHF. Here the CDR3 DNA reads TGTGCCAGCTCACCGGGTGGCAATCAGCCCCAGCATTTT.

The rearrangement joins TRBV25-1 to TRBJ2-7; D is uncertain. V lost 4 bases and J 2 bases, leaving 3 bases between the germline ends. The germline gives CDR1 MGHDK, CDR2 SYGVNS. CDR3 length: 11 amino acids. CDR3 DNA sequence: TGTGCCAGCAGTGCGCCCTACGAGCAGTACTTC. Protein product: CASSAPYEQYF.

This clonotype was observed a handful of times. The chain is built from TRBV5-1 and TRBJ1-2, with 7 bases lining up with TRBD1. CDR3 size: 14 residues. The J segment lost 4 bases and the V segment lost 2 bases, leaving 5 bases of the junction unmatched. Germline-derived CDR1 and CDR2 are SGHRS and YFSETQ. DNA of the CDR3: TGCGCCAGCAGCTTAGGGACAGATGGCTATGGCTACACCTTC. It is translated as CASSLGTDGYGYTF.

The chain is built from TRBV5-1 and TRBJ2-1; 12 bases map to TRBD2. The J segment lost 8 bases and the V segment lost 4 bases, leaving 13 bases of the junction unmatched. Germline loops: CDR1 SGHRS, CDR2 YFSETQ. This CDR3 region has 17 residues. Here the CDR3 DNA reads TGCGCCAGCAGCCGGCCAGGACTAGCGGGGCCTCGGGATGAGCAGTTCTTC. It encodes CASSRPGLAGPRDEQFF.

This clonotype was detected only a few times. The chain couples TRBV5-1 to TRBJ1-3, with D uncertain. V was trimmed by 3 bases and J by 0 bases, leaving 13 bases between them. The CDR3 contains 16 residues. CDR1 is SGHRS, CDR2 YFSETQ, per germline. The CDR3, as DNA: TGCGCCAGCAGCTATGGAGACACGAGCTCTGGAAACACCATATATTTT. Translating gives CASSYGDTSSGNTIYF.

In its sample, this clonotype ranks as medium-sized. This rearrangement joins TRBV5-1 to TRBJ2-5; D is perhaps TRBD1 (6 bases). Germline CDR1 is SGHRS and CDR2 is YFSETQ. The V end was cut by 3 bases, the J end by 4 bases, with 13 bases between. The CDR3 sequence is 14 residues long. The CDR3 here is CASSSGQGRETQYF. CDR3 bases: TGCGCCAGCAGCTCCGGGCAGGGGAGAGAGACCCAGTACTTC.